These 25 T cell receptor beta chains originate from one sample sequenced in a study of OX40 agonist ivuxolimab in advanced cancers. Library preparation was by the immunoSEQ multiplex PCR assay. The table was pulled from immuneACCESS by TCRdb, which kept in-frame rearrangements only. Such tables lose some clones; where checked, under half of the loss comes from unresolved V genes, and the rest has no known cause. The sample table shows about 38,000 clones, and 80% to 95% are seen once. More than 9% of the sample goes to the ten largest clones. Sample: CD4+ or CD8+ T cells sorted from blood, taken in a trial of the OX40 agonist ivuxolimab. These receptors came from an adult with an advanced solid tumor such as melanoma, head and neck, liver or kidney cancer.

The gene calls are TRBV4-1 and TRBJ2-3; the D call may be TRBD1 or TRBD2 (5 bases each). CDR1 is MGHRA and CDR2 is YSYEKL in the germline V gene. This CDR3 spans 14 amino acids. Trimming removed 0 bases from V and 1 base from J, with 5 bases in between. The CDR3 DNA reads as TGCGCCAGCAGCCAAGAGGGGGGCACAGATACGCAGTATTTT. Its translation: CASSQEGGTDTQYF.

This sequence joins TRBV11-2 and TRBJ1-1; a weak D match, TRBD1 (5 bases). CDR3 length: 17 residues. Germline CDR1 reads SGHAT; CDR2 reads FQNNGV. Trimming shortened V by 1 base and J by 0 bases, and 15 bases separated the two germline ends. The CDR3 protein is CASSLGWGRDLNTEAFF. For the CDR3, the DNA is TGTGCCAGCAGCTTAGGGTGGGGAAGGGACTTGAACACTGAAGCTTTCTTT. The full variable domain, rest sourced from reference TRBV11-2 and TRBJ1-1, is EAGVAQSPRYKIIEKRQSVAFWCNPISGHATLYWYQQILGQGPKLLIQFQNNGVVDDSQLPKDRFSAERLKGVDSTLKIQPAKLEDSAVYLCASSLGWGRDLNTEAFFGQGTRLTVV.

CDR3 sequence (DNA): TGTGCCAGCAGCCGGGGACAGGGGAACTACGAGCAGTACTTC. Protein sequence: CASSRGQGNYEQYF. The chain joins TRBV5-6 to TRBJ2-7; 10 bases agree with TRBD1. Germline lookup yields CDR1 SGHDT and CDR2 YYEEEE. CDR3 length: 14 amino acids. With 4 bases clipped from V and 3 bases from J, the junction kept 4 bases outside the gene matches.

The chain uses TRBV6-5 and TRBJ2-7; no definite D call. V was cut by 5 bases and J by 3 bases, with 5 bases left in between. This CDR3 is 11 amino acids long. Germline V gives CDR1 MNHEY, CDR2 SVGAGI. The CDR3 spells CASSGGYEQYF. CDR3 nucleotide sequence: TGTGCCAGCAGTGGTGGCTACGAGCAGTACTTC.

This chain connects TRBV9 to TRBJ2-1; 8 bases line up with TRBD2. CDR1 is SGDLS, CDR2 YYNGEE, per germline. The ends lost 1 base at V and 8 bases at J; junction bases unmatched: 8. The CDR3 sequence is 15 residues long. In DNA form, the CDR3 reads TGTGCCAGCAGCGTAACTAGCGGCCTCTCCGATGAGCAGTTCTTC. Translated: CASSVTSGLSDEQFF.

The chain has TRBV6-6 and TRBJ1-1, with D unclear. V was pared by 6 bases and J by 3 bases, with 11 bases between. The CDR3 extends over 13 amino acids. Germline CDR1 MNHNY, CDR2 SVGAGI (reference sequence). CDR3 region: CASRAELHTEAFF. CDR3 DNA: TGTGCCAGCAGGGCAGAGTTGCACACTGAAGCTTTCTTT.

The chain uses TRBV11-2 and TRBJ2-1; D uncertain. CDR3 length equals 13 residues. Trimming cost V 5 bases and J 0 bases, with 5 bases left between them. CDR1 SGHAT and CDR2 FQNNGV come from the germline V gene. CDR3 DNA: TGTGCCAGCAGCCCGAGCTCCTACAATGAGCAGTTCTTC. Translating gives CASSPSSYNEQFF. Filled out from reference TRBV11-2 and TRBJ2-1, the complete variable domain reads EAGVAQSPRYKIIEKRQSVAFWCNPISGHATLYWYQQILGQGPKLLIQFQNNGVVDDSQLPKDRFSAERLKGVDSTLKIQPAKLEDSAVYLCASSPSSYNEQFFGPGTRLTVL.

This clone has a single count. The chain combines TRBV5-1 with TRBJ1-1, with D tentatively TRBD1 (5 bases). V lost 3 bases and J 10 bases, leaving 13 bases between the germline ends. The length of the CDR3 is 12 residues. Germline loops: CDR1 SGHRS, CDR2 YFSETQ. In DNA, the CDR3 is TGCGCCAGCAGCTACCCGGGACCTCTAGCTTTCTTT. Protein product: CASSYPGPLAFF. Looking up the rest from reference TRBV5-1 and TRBJ1-1 gives the full variable domain: KAGVTQTPRYLIKTRGQQVTLSCSPISGHRSVSWYQQTPGQGLQFLFEYFSETQRNKGNFPGRFSGRQFSNSRSEMNVSTLELGDSALYLCASSYPGPLAFFGQGTRLTVV.

The chain carries TRBV13 and TRBJ2-3, with 10 bases identical to TRBD2. Germline V CDR1 and CDR2: PRHDT, FYEKMQ (reference sequence). With V trimmed by 0 bases and J by 6 bases, 6 bases remained unmatched. This CDR3 region has 16 residues. CDR3 in amino acids: CASSLGLAGVGDTQYF. In nucleotides, the CDR3 is TGTGCCAGCAGCTTAGGGCTAGCGGGAGTCGGGGATACGCAGTATTTT.

CDR3 nucleotide sequence: TGTGCCAGCAGCCTCCTACCGAACACCGGGGAGCTGTTTTTT. Translating gives CASSLLPNTGELFF. The chain links TRBV5-6 to TRBJ2-2; D is unresolved. The V gene's germline CDR1 is SGHDT and CDR2 YYEEEE. V lost 4 bases and J 0 bases, leaving 7 bases between the germline ends. The CDR3 is made up of 14 amino acids.

J is TRBJ2-1 and V is TRBV28, with a weak D call TRBD2 (5 bases). Germline CDR1 MDHEN, CDR2 SYDVKM. V lost 7 bases, J lost 0 bases, and 10 bases lay in between. This CDR3 region has 14 residues. CDR3 nucleotides: TGTGCCAGCACGGACTTGAGCTCCTACAATGAGCAGTTCTTC. Translation: CASTDLSSYNEQFF.

The gene calls are TRBV29-1 and TRBJ1-1; D gene unclear. This CDR3 region has 10 residues. The ends were cut back, 6 bases at V and 3 bases at J, with 5 bases in the middle. Per germline, CDR1 SQVTM and CDR2 ANQGSEA. CDR3 sequence (DNA): TGCAGCGTCTCCCACACTGAAGCTTTCTTT. Its translation is CSVSHTEAFF.

This chain joins TRBV27 and TRBJ2-1; D remains ambiguous. This CDR3 is 14 amino acids long. Germline CDR1 MNHEY, CDR2 SMNVEV (reference sequence). The CDR3 nucleotides are TGTGCAACGAGCTGGGGTAGAGTAGCTAATGAGCAGTTCTTC. Translation gives CATSWGRVANEQFF.

This rearrangement joins TRBV4-1 to TRBJ2-1, with 12 bases identical to TRBD2. The CDR3 has 15 amino acids. The V gene end was trimmed by 8 bases and the J gene end by 8 bases; junction bases not matched to a gene: 10. CDR1 and CDR2 from the germline V gene are MGHRA and YSYEKL. The CDR3 nucleotides read TGCGCCAGCGCCGGAACTAGCGGGAGGACGGATGAGCAGTTCTTC. This codes for CASAGTSGRTDEQFF.

This chain connects TRBV5-6 to TRBJ1-1, with D uncertain. The germline gives CDR1 SGHDT, CDR2 YYEEEE. The CDR3 loop spans 17 amino acids. V lost 1 base, J lost 0 bases, and 16 bases lay in between. The CDR3 loop reads CASSLFLRVGMNTEAFF. The CDR3 coding sequence is TGTGCCAGCAGCTTGTTCCTGCGGGTTGGGATGAACACTGAAGCTTTCTTT.

The chain combines TRBV28 with TRBJ2-7, with 9 positions matching TRBD1. Unmatched junction bases numbered 11, after V lost 5 bases and J lost 3 bases. Germline assignment: CDR1 MDHEN and CDR2 SYDVKM. The CDR3 loop spans 16 amino acids. The DNA of the CDR3 is TGTGCCAGCAGTGTGACCCCTTACAGGGGGCTCTACGAGCAGTACTTC. Protein sequence: CASSVTPYRGLYEQYF.

The chain couples TRBV4-3 to TRBJ2-1; 7 nucleotides agree with TRBD2. This CDR3 is built from 17 residues. CDR1 is LGHNA and CDR2 is YSLEER in the germline V gene. Trimming cost V 0 bases and J 4 bases; bases outside gene matches: 9. This chain's CDR3 is CASSQDLTLAVYNEQFF. The CDR3 DNA follows: TGCGCCAGCAGCCAAGATCTTACCCTAGCGGTTTACAATGAGCAGTTCTTC.

The gene calls are TRBV30 and TRBJ2-1; no clear D. Germline-derived CDR1 and CDR2 are GTSNPN and SVGIG (reference sequence). The CDR3 totals 12 residues. CDR3 nucleotides: TGTAGCCTGGATAACGTAGACAATGAGCAGTTCTTC. Residues: CSLDNVDNEQFF.

The rearrangement uses TRBV11-2 and TRBJ1-1; 8 bases are a match to TRBD1. From germline, CDR1 is SGHAT and CDR2 FQNNGV. The V gene end was trimmed by 1 base and the J gene end by 5 bases; junction bases not matched to a gene: 6. This CDR3 contains 15 residues. The CDR3 DNA reads as TGTGCCAGCAGCTTAGTACGGACAGGGTGGACTGAAGCTTTCTTT. This gives the protein CASSLVRTGWTEAFF.

The V and J genes are TRBV11-2 and TRBJ2-3, with 8 bases aligning to TRBD1. CDR1 SGHAT and CDR2 FQNNGV come from the germline V gene. The CDR3 sequence is 16 residues long. J was trimmed by 6 bases and V by 6 bases; bases with no gene match: 14. In DNA, the CDR3 is TGTGCCAGCAGAATAAGGACAGGGTTTATAAGGGATACGCAGTATTTT. Translated, it gives CASRIRTGFIRDTQYF.

This CDR3 reads CASSDRTNEQFF. The CDR3 DNA reads TGTGCCAGCAGCGACCGCACAAATGAGCAGTTCTTC. The genes are TRBV9 and TRBJ2-1, with D unresolved. CDR1 and CDR2 (germline): SGDLS, YYNGEE. The CDR3 consists of 12 residues. Between the trimmed V and J ends, which lost 3 bases and 7 bases, there was a span of 8 bases.

This chain joins TRBV11-2 and TRBJ2-7; D is uncertain. Germline CDR1 and CDR2: SGHAT and FQNNGV. This CDR3 contains 15 residues. Trimming removed 0 bases from V and 0 bases from J, with 9 bases in between. The CDR3 protein is CASSLEAMPSYEQYV. CDR3 nucleotides: TGTGCCAGCAGCTTAGAGGCCATGCCCTCCTACGAGCAGTACGTC.

The V gene is TRBV2, the J gene TRBJ2-2; 9 nucleotides align to TRBD2. V was clipped by 6 bases and J by 1 base; unmatched bases: 6. Per germline, CDR1 SNHLY and CDR2 FYNNEI. The CDR3 sequence is 16 residues long. This chain's CDR3 is CASRPRLAVNTGELFF. The CDR3 bases are TGTGCCAGCAGGCCTAGACTAGCGGTGAACACCGGGGAGCTGTTTTTT.

The chain has TRBV19 and TRBJ2-1; D is perhaps TRBD2 (6 bases). CDR1 is LNHDA, CDR2 SQIVND, per germline (reference sequence). This CDR3 comprises 16 residues. The V and J ends lost 5 bases and 2 bases respectively, with 16 bases between them. This CDR3 reads CASSPPAGKAYNEQFF. CDR3 DNA: TGTGCCAGTAGTCCCCCTGCGGGAAAGGCCTACAATGAGCAGTTCTTC. Full variable domain (remainder filled in from reference TRBV19 and TRBJ2-1): DGGITQSPKYLFRKEGQNVTLSCEQNLNHDAMYWYRQDPGQGLRLIYYSQIVNDFQKGDIAEGYSVSREKKESFPLTVTSAQKNPTAFYLCASSPPAGKAYNEQFFGPGTRLTVL.

In its sample, this clone was seen once. The chain carries TRBV7-6 and TRBJ2-1; D uncertain. The CDR3 length is 15 residues. V lost 1 base and J 0 bases, leaving 7 bases between the germline ends. The germline gives CDR1 SGHVS, CDR2 FNYEAQ. Here the CDR3 reads CASSLDSASYNEQFF. CDR3 sequence (DNA): TGTGCCAGCAGCTTAGACTCAGCCTCCTACAATGAGCAGTTCTTC.